The clone carrying this T cell receptor (beta chain) was observed a handful of times. Antigen unknown. This specimen comes from a study of response to subunit inactivated influenza vaccine. Study outcomes and limitations: Researchers suggested that each seasonal influenza vaccination recruits few new T cells.

MiXCR was run by TCRdb on the RT-PCR reads, yielding one entry per CDR3 protein. The sample contains roughly 700,000 distinct CDR3 sequences, more than 11% of which appear only once. The clonotype was recovered from a man in his forties or fifties who received an inactivated influenza vaccine. The input for sequencing was PBMCs from blood, taken 14 to 15 days before vaccination.

The CDR3 spells CAIRTSGRNEQFF. CDR3 DNA: TGTGCCATCAGGACTAGCGGGAGGAATGAGCAGTTCTTC. The chain links TRBV10-3 to TRBJ2-1; TRBD2 matches at 13 bases. After removal of 6 bases from V and 7 bases from J, the junction contained 0 bases not matched to a gene. Germline V gives CDR1 ENHRY, CDR2 SYGVKD. The CDR3 length is 13 residues.